The entry below gives a single T cell receptor (beta chain) sequence along with its context. Definition of naive CD8+ T cells rested on a CD45RO-CCR7+CD27+CD95- profile. cDNA libraries for TRB were generated by 5' RACE incorporating UMI labels. One entry per CDR3 protein, without DNA, is what TCRdb gives after re-calling the 5' RACE reads. Here the sample table reports fewer than 60,000 distinct CDR3 sequences. These data come from a study of CXCR3-negative and CXCR3-positive naive CD8 T cells. Germline loops: CDR1 SNHLY, CDR2 FYNNEI. The CDR3 sequence is 17 residues long. The material sequenced was naive CXCR3- CD8+ T cells from blood. Subset denoted: CD45RO-CCR7+CD27+CD95- naive CD8+ T cells lacking CXCR3 (TNR3-). The chain uses TRBV2 and TRBJ2-2; TCRdb's D call, TRBD2, is unchecked because there is no DNA. The sequence derives from a human donor in good health. Some clones in this sample may be carry-over from other donors' samples. CDR3 loop: CASSVGYSGAYTGELFF.